The 27 T cell receptor beta chains listed next were all sequenced from one sample in a study of shared clonotypes between healthy human individuals. Sequencing was performed with immunoSEQ multiplex PCR; in TCRdb, only in-frame clones are kept and a portion is missing. The sample shows around 750,000 clones, approximately 79% of them seen only once. Specimen: memory CD4+ T cells sorted from blood. The subset was: CD45RA-negative fraction. These receptors all stem from a woman aged 25-40 years in good health.

J is TRBJ2-1 and V is TRBV5-1, with unresolved D. CDR1 and CDR2 from the germline V gene are SGHRS and YFSETQ. The V end was cut by 0 bases, the J end by 13 bases, with 11 bases between. CDR3 length: 12 residues. In DNA form, the CDR3 reads TGCGCCAGCAGCTTGGCCGAGGATGCTCAGTTCTTC. Protein product: CASSLAEDAQFF.

CDR3 bases: TGTGCCAGCAACAGACAGGGCGTCATGAACACTGAAGCTTTCTTT. It codes for CASNRQGVMNTEAFF. The chain joins TRBV5-8 to TRBJ1-1; 7 bases align to TRBD1. The CDR3 is made up of 15 amino acids. V dropped 6 bases and J dropped 0; count of bases not matched to a gene: 8. Germline V gene sequence: CDR1 SGHTS, CDR2 YDEGEE.

There are a few counts of this clone. Other DNA sequences in this specimen translate into the identical CDR3. The V call is TRBV29-1, the J call TRBJ2-5; TRBD2 matches 11 bases. The CDR3 length is 14 residues. The ends lost 7 bases at V and 0 bases at J; junction bases unmatched: 4. Germline assignment: CDR1 SQVTM and CDR2 ANQGSEA. The CDR3 loop reads CSAVGLADQETQYF. The DNA for the CDR3 is TGCAGCGCCGTGGGACTAGCGGACCAAGAGACCCAGTACTTC.

This chain uses TRBV15 with TRBJ2-1, with D possibly matching TRBD2 (6 bases). Germline CDR1 is LNHNV and CDR2 is YYDKDF (reference sequence). This CDR3 comprises 14 residues. The V end lost 5 bases, the J end lost 10 bases, and 18 bases lay between the germline ends. CDR3 nucleotide sequence: TGTGCCACCAGCCTCACCAAGGCCGGGGGAGAGCAGTTCTTC. It is translated as CATSLTKAGGEQFF.

The gene calls are TRBV28 and TRBJ1-1; no definite D call. This CDR3 is built from 12 residues. Trimming cost V 5 bases and J 6 bases, with 10 bases left between them. Germline V gene data show CDR1 as MDHEN and CDR2 as SYDVKM. The CDR3 nucleotides read TGTGCCAGCAGTACCCAGGTACCTGAAGCTTTCTTT. Translating it yields CASSTQVPEAFF.

In this sample, this clone turned up once. The chain joins TRBV27 to TRBJ1-2; 7 bases are a match to TRBD1. Germline V lookup: CDR1 MNHEY, CDR2 SMNVEV (reference sequence). The ends lost 5 bases at V and 5 bases at J; junction bases unmatched: 5. This CDR3 has 13 residues. The CDR3 is CASSRPTGYGYTF. In DNA, the CDR3 is TGTGCCAGCAGTCGTCCGACAGGGTATGGCTACACCTTC.

V is TRBV7-9 and J is TRBJ1-4, with a possible D match to TRBD1 (5 bases). The V gene's germline CDR1 is SEHNR and CDR2 FQNEAQ (reference sequence). The CDR3 runs 14 residues. V was shortened by 8 bases and J by 4 bases, with 14 bases between the two germline ends. CDR3 region: CASGEQDINEKLFF. The CDR3 DNA sequence: TGTGCCAGCGGAGAACAGGATATTAATGAAAAACTGTTTTTT. The full variable domain, completed using reference TRBV7-9 and TRBJ1-4, is DTGVSQNPRHKITKRGQNVTFRCDPISEHNRLYWYRQTLGQGPEFLTYFQNEAQLEKSRLLSDRFSAERPKGSFSTLEIQRTEQGDSAMYLCASGEQDINEKLFFGSGTQLSVL.

The V gene is TRBV11-2, the J gene TRBJ2-1; 10 bases fit TRBD2. CDR1 SGHAT and CDR2 FQNNGV come from the germline V gene. The V and J ends lost 5 bases and 7 bases, in that order; junction bases with no gene match: 14. The length of the CDR3 is 17 residues. CDR3 amino acids: CASSPLMIAGGRNEQFF. The CDR3 DNA sequence: TGTGCCAGCAGCCCCCTCATGATAGCGGGAGGTCGTAATGAGCAGTTCTTC.

The V and J genes are TRBV4-1 and TRBJ2-3, with D unresolved. The CDR3 contains 15 residues. Trimming pared 4 bases from V and 6 bases from J, leaving 17 bases between. CDR1 is MGHRA, CDR2 YSYEKL, per germline. The CDR3 DNA is TGCGCCAGCAGCCTAGCCCCCGTGGAAGGGGATACGCAGTATTTT. Translation gives CASSLAPVEGDTQYF.

The chain uses TRBV2 and TRBJ1-1, with D possibly matching TRBD1 (5 bases). This CDR3 comprises 13 residues. V lost 5 bases and J lost 8, with 15 bases in between. Germline CDR1 reads SNHLY; CDR2 reads FYNNEI. The CDR3 loop reads CASSLDTFVEAFF. In DNA, the CDR3 is TGTGCCAGCAGTTTGGACACCTTCGTAGAAGCTTTCTTT. Full variable domain (rest looked up from reference TRBV2 and TRBJ1-1): EPEVTQTPSHQVTQMGQEVILRCVPISNHLYFYWYRQILGQKVEFLVSFYNNEISEKSEIFDDQFSVERPDGSNFTLKIRSTKLEDSAMYFCASSLDTFVEAFFGQGTRLTVV.

The V and J genes are TRBV5-1 and TRBJ2-3, with TRBD2 identical over 10 bases. The V and J ends lost 1 base and 3 bases, in that order; junction bases with no gene match: 11. This CDR3 is built from 18 residues. Germline lookup yields CDR1 SGHRS and CDR2 YFSETQ. The CDR3 is CASSLSPSGSPGTDTQYF. As DNA, the CDR3 is TGCGCCAGCAGCTTGTCCCCTAGCGGGAGCCCCGGGACAGATACGCAGTATTTT.

In its sample, this clone was seen a few times. This rearrangement joins TRBV27 to TRBJ2-5; no clear D. Per germline, CDR1 MNHEY and CDR2 SMNVEV (reference sequence). The V end was cut by 2 bases, the J end by 0 bases, with 16 bases between. The CDR3 is 17 amino acids. For the CDR3, the DNA is TGTGCCAGCAGTTTAGTAGGGCTCGGTGCTTACCAAGAGACCCAGTACTTC. It codes for CASSLVGLGAYQETQYF.

This sequence joins TRBV2 and TRBJ2-7, with 11 bases lining up with TRBD2. The CDR3 extends over 14 amino acids. Germline V gene data show CDR1 as SNHLY and CDR2 as FYNNEI. V lost 9 bases to trimming and J lost 4 bases; unmatched junction nucleotides: 8. Here the CDR3 DNA reads TGTGCCAGTAGTCCGGGACTAGCGGTGTACGAGCAGTACTTC. Residues: CASSPGLAVYEQYF.

The chain couples TRBV10-2 to TRBJ2-3; no clear D gene. Per germline, CDR1 WSHSY and CDR2 SAAADI. Deletions cut 8 bases from V and 4 bases from J, with 7 bases between. The CDR3 totals 11 residues. Here the CDR3 DNA reads TGCGCCAGCGGCTTACCAGATACGCAGTATTTT. Its protein product is CASGLPDTQYF.

The chain joins TRBV27 to TRBJ2-5; 10 bases align to TRBD2. From germline, CDR1 is MNHEY and CDR2 SMNVEV (reference sequence). This CDR3 contains 17 residues. Unmatched junction bases numbered 8, after V lost 3 bases and J lost 1 base. The CDR3 nucleotides are TGTGCCAGCAGTTTGTTGCCTAGCGGGAGTGGCCAAGAGACCCAGTACTTC. Encoded protein: CASSLLPSGSGQETQYF.

On this clone: Different DNA sequences within this sample yield the same CDR3. The chain uses TRBV6-1 and TRBJ1-1; D might be TRBD1 (5 bases). Germline V gene data show CDR1 as MNHNS and CDR2 as SASEGT. Trimming took 4 bases from V and 4 from J, leaving 13 bases between them. The CDR3 extends over 14 amino acids. The CDR3 reads CASSARGGSTEAFF. The CDR3 DNA follows: TGTGCCAGCAGTGCCCGGGGGGGATCCACTGAAGCTTTCTTT.

Here the CDR3 reads CASSPHRQPKQYF. CDR3 DNA sequence: TGTGCCAGCAGTCCTCATCGACAGCCTAAGCAGTACTTC. The chain combines TRBV6-5 with TRBJ2-7, with D maybe TRBD1 (5 bases). The CDR3 spans 13 residues. Trimming stripped 5 bases from V and 8 bases from J, with 16 bases between. Looked up from germline, CDR1 is MNHEY and CDR2 is SVGAGI.

The chain combines TRBV5-1 with TRBJ2-1, with 15 bases lining up with TRBD2. CDR3 length: 18 residues. Germline V lookup: CDR1 SGHRS, CDR2 YFSETQ. After removal of 5 bases from V and 3 bases from J, the junction contained 9 bases not matched to a gene. The CDR3 nucleotides are TGCGCCAGCAGACCCTATGGGACTAGCGGGAGGTTCTACAATGAGCAGTTCTTC. Translation gives CASRPYGTSGRFYNEQFF.

The chain links TRBV28 to TRBJ1-5, with a weak D call TRBD1 (6 bases). The CDR3 has 14 amino acids. Germline lookup yields CDR1 MDHEN and CDR2 SYDVKM. V was pared by 7 bases and J by 9 bases, with 19 bases between. The CDR3 nucleotides read TGTGCCAGCAAACTCCGGACAGCGACGGGGCCCCAGCATTTT. Translation gives CASKLRTATGPQHF. The entire variable domain, with the rest obtained from reference TRBV28 and TRBJ1-5, is as follows: DVKVTQSSRYLVKRTGEKVFLECVQDMDHENMFWYRQDPGLGLRLIYFSYDVKMKEKGDIPEGYSVSREKKERFSLILESASTNQTSMYLCASKLRTATGPQHFGDGTRLSIL.

V is TRBV6-1 and J is TRBJ2-7; tentative D call: TRBD2 (5 bases). The V end was cut by 9 bases, the J end by 3 bases, with 15 bases between. Germline V gene data show CDR1 as MNHNS and CDR2 as SASEGT. The CDR3 is 13 amino acids. CDR3 sequence (DNA): TGTGCCAGTGCATGGGAGAACTTCTACGAGCAGTACTTC. Protein product: CASAWENFYEQYF.

The chain uses TRBV25-1 and TRBJ2-1; 7 bases line up with TRBD2. Germline CDR1 MGHDK, CDR2 SYGVNS. V lost 2 bases, J lost 0 bases, and 4 bases stayed unmatched. The CDR3 has 16 residues. The CDR3 loop is CASSEGRVSSYNEQFF. For the CDR3, the DNA is TGTGCCAGCAGTGAAGGGAGGGTGAGCTCCTACAATGAGCAGTTCTTC.

The rearrangement links TRBV28 to TRBJ2-7; D is ambiguous. Germline CDR1 MDHEN, CDR2 SYDVKM. The CDR3 loop spans 13 amino acids. V lost 1 base and J 6 bases, leaving 10 bases between the germline ends. The CDR3 protein is CASSLSGRSEQYF. CDR3 DNA: TGTGCCAGCAGTTTATCCGGCCGGAGCGAGCAGTACTTC.

This chain links TRBV10-1 with TRBJ1-1; D is undetermined. Trimming removed 3 bases at V and 0 bases at J, with 8 bases between. Germline values: CDR1 WNHNN, CDR2 SYGVQD (reference sequence). The CDR3 totals 14 residues. The CDR3, as DNA: TGCGCCAGCAGTGAAAGGGTGATGAACACTGAAGCTTTCTTT. It encodes CASSERVMNTEAFF.

This clone was counted a single time. The rearrangement links TRBV10-1 to TRBJ2-3; tentative D call: TRBD2 (5 bases). Germline CDR1 reads WNHNN; CDR2 reads SYGVQD (reference sequence). This CDR3 has 15 residues. V was shortened by 0 bases and J by 3 bases, with 10 bases between the two germline ends. In DNA, the CDR3 is TGCGCCAGCAGTGAGTCGTGGGAGACGACAGATACGCAGTATTTT. The encoded protein is CASSESWETTDTQYF.

This sequence joins TRBV7-2 and TRBJ2-7; 10 bases map to TRBD2. This CDR3 has 15 residues. Germline V gene sequence: CDR1 SGHTA, CDR2 FQGNSA. The junction had 6 bases not matched to a gene; V was cut back by 7 bases and J by 0 bases. CDR3 in amino acids: CASTRTSGFSYEQYF. The CDR3, as DNA: TGTGCCAGCACCAGGACTAGCGGCTTCTCCTACGAGCAGTACTTC.

Comments on this clone: Other DNA sequences in this sample translate to the same CDR3. V gene TRBV5-1 combines with J gene TRBJ1-3; D is unresolved. V dropped 0 bases and J dropped 0 bases, with 4 bases sitting between them. CDR1 SGHRS and CDR2 YFSETQ come from the germline V gene. The CDR3 covers 14 residues. Here the CDR3 DNA reads TGCGCCAGCAGCTTGGGCACCTCTGGAAACACCATATATTTT. Its translation is CASSLGTSGNTIYF. The full variable domain, in which reference TRBV5-1 and TRBJ1-3 provide the parts outside the CDR3, is KAGVTQTPRYLIKTRGQQVTLSCSPISGHRSVSWYQQTPGQGLQFLFEYFSETQRNKGNFPGRFSGRQFSNSRSEMNVSTLELGDSALYLCASSLGTSGNTIYFGEGSWLTVV.

The chain combines TRBV29-1 with TRBJ2-4, with 14 nucleotides matching TRBD2. The V gene's germline CDR1 is SQVTM and CDR2 ANQGSEA. With 6 bases clipped from V and 7 bases from J, the junction kept 8 bases outside the gene matches. This CDR3 spans 15 amino acids. CDR3 region: CSVAGLAGAGNIQYF. Here the CDR3 DNA reads TGCAGCGTGGCGGGACTAGCGGGAGCGGGCAACATTCAGTACTTC.